The 24 T cell receptor beta chains given below trace back to one sample, sequenced in a study of early T cells in non-severe SARS-CoV-2 infection. A single record per CDR3 protein comes from TCRdb applying MiXCR to the 5' RACE reads. Among 75,000 to 100,000 distinct CDR3 sequences listed, around 15% were seen once. Material for sequencing was whole blood. The receptor source for this set is an adult who was a healthcare worker with PCR-confirmed SARS-CoV-2 infection or an uninfected control (not recorded which).

The genes are TRBV7-2 and TRBJ2-3; D remains unclear. Germline V lookup: CDR1 SGHTA, CDR2 FQGNSA. This CDR3 region has 13 residues. V shed 3 bases and J shed 6 bases, with 10 bases lying between them. This chain's CDR3 is CASSFTVSDTQYF. CDR3 bases: TGTGCCAGCAGCTTTACCGTCAGCGATACGCAGTATTTT.

This clonotype was counted between two and nine times. The V gene is TRBV6-6, the J gene TRBJ1-4, with 7 bases identical to TRBD1. V lost 4 bases to trimming and J lost 0 bases; unmatched junction nucleotides: 5. The CDR3 sequence is 16 residues long. Germline V gene lookup returns CDR1 MNHNY and CDR2 SVGAGI (reference sequence). CDR3 DNA: TGTGCCAGCAGTTCGTTTACAGGGGCAACTAATGAAAAACTGTTTTTT. It specifies CASSSFTGATNEKLFF.

Comments on this clonotype: This may stem from a read error, because a much larger clone lies one nucleotide away. The rearrangement uses TRBV27 and TRBJ1-1, with a possible D match to TRBD1 (5 bases). CDR1 is MNHEY and CDR2 is SMNVEV in the germline V gene (reference sequence). This CDR3 comprises 15 residues. V lost 3 bases and J lost 4, with 15 bases in between. As DNA, the CDR3 is TGTGCCAGCAGTTTCGACAGACTCCTGACCACTGAAGCTTTCTTT. Its protein product is CASSFDRLLTTEAFF.

The J gene is TRBJ1-1, the V gene TRBV3-1; no clear D. Germline assignment: CDR1 LGHDT and CDR2 YNNKEL (reference sequence). The V end was cut by 5 bases, the J end by 8 bases, with 9 bases between. There are 11 residues in the CDR3. The CDR3 DNA reads TGTGCCAGCAGCAAATTAGAAGAAGCTTTCTTT. Translated: CASSKLEEAFF.

This clonotype was seen once. This could be a read error, since a much larger clone is one nucleotide away. The chain is built from TRBV6-1 and TRBJ1-2; no clear D. Germline V CDR1 and CDR2: MNHNS, SASEGT. The CDR3 covers 14 residues. The CDR3 DNA reads as TGTGTCAACCAACCTCAACAGCGAAACTATGGCTACACCTTC. Its protein product is CVNQPQQRNYGYTF.

This clonotype was observed at least ten times. V is TRBV12-3 or TRBV12-4 and J is TRBJ1-2, with D perhaps TRBD1 (5 bases). Trimming removed 7 bases from V and 3 bases from J, with 12 bases in between. The CDR3 is made up of 13 amino acids. The CDR3 reads CASTREGHYGYTF. DNA for the CDR3: TGTGCCAGCACCCGTGAGGGGCACTATGGCTACACCTTC.

This clonotype has a count of ten or more. The chain is built from TRBV3-1 and TRBJ1-2; perhaps TRBD1 as D (6 bases). V dropped 4 bases and J dropped 6 bases, with 18 bases sitting between them. CDR1 is LGHDT and CDR2 is YNNKEL in the germline V gene (reference sequence). The CDR3 sequence is 15 residues long. The CDR3 sequence is CASSRILDRSDGYTF. The CDR3 DNA reads as TGTGCCAGCAGCCGTATCCTCGACAGGTCTGATGGCTACACCTTC.

V gene TRBV24-1 combines with J gene TRBJ2-3; D call uncertain. V lost 4 bases and J lost 1, with 20 bases in between. This CDR3 is built from 18 residues. In germline, CDR1 is KGHDR, CDR2 SFDVKD. The CDR3 DNA follows: TGTGCCACCAGTGACGTCCCTGGTAGGAGATCTGGCACAGATACGCAGTATTTT. Translating it yields CATSDVPGRRSGTDTQYF.

This clonotype was picked up a small number of times. V is TRBV28 and J is TRBJ2-3; tentatively, D is TRBD2 (6 bases). This CDR3 contains 14 residues. The germline V gene encodes CDR1 MDHEN and CDR2 SYDVKM. Trimming pared 5 bases from V and 0 bases from J, leaving 9 bases between. Here the CDR3 DNA reads TGTGCCAGCAGTGTCGGGACTAGCACAGATACGCAGTATTTT. It yields the protein CASSVGTSTDTQYF.

This rearrangement joins TRBV12-3 or TRBV12-4 to TRBJ1-1; the D gene is possibly TRBD1 (6 bases). Trimming shortened V by 6 bases and J by 10 bases, and 18 bases separated the two germline ends. This CDR3 has 13 residues. This chain's CDR3 is CASSFTGNGGAFF. Here the CDR3 DNA reads TGTGCCAGCAGCTTTACAGGGAACGGAGGAGCTTTCTTT.

This clonotype was detected only a few times. This rearrangement joins TRBV20-1 to TRBJ2-3; unclear D gene. Trimming took 0 bases from V and 5 from J, leaving 12 bases between them. The CDR3 has 14 amino acids. The germline V gene encodes CDR1 DFQATT and CDR2 SNEGSKA (reference sequence). Here the CDR3 reads CSARDKLWGDTQYF. CDR3 sequence (DNA): TGCAGTGCTAGAGATAAACTGTGGGGAGATACGCAGTATTTT.

This clonotype was detected many times. This sequence joins TRBV2 and TRBJ2-2; TRBD2 agrees at 9 bases. Germline CDR1 SNHLY, CDR2 FYNNEI. J gave up 6 bases and V 6 bases, and 14 bases lay outside the gene matches. CDR3 length: 17 residues. CDR3 residues: CASSLPSSGVVPGELFF. The CDR3 nucleotides are TGTGCCAGCAGCCTCCCGTCTAGCGGGGTAGTGCCCGGGGAGCTGTTTTTT.

The rearrangement joins TRBV20-1 to TRBJ2-5; tentative D call: TRBD2 (5 bases). The CDR3 has 15 amino acids. With 0 bases removed from V and 5 bases from J, the gap between germline ends came to 16 bases. Germline V lookup: CDR1 DFQATT, CDR2 SNEGSKA (reference sequence). The CDR3 here is CSARDHERVGETQYF. In DNA form, the CDR3 reads TGCAGTGCTAGAGATCATGAGAGGGTCGGGGAGACCCAGTACTTC.

This chain uses TRBV4-1 with TRBJ1-2, with 7 bases lining up with TRBD1. The junction had 12 bases not matched to a gene; V was cut back by 3 bases and J by 5 bases. This CDR3 has 16 residues. Germline V gives CDR1 MGHRA, CDR2 YSYEKL. The CDR3, as DNA: TGCGCCAGCAGCCAGGGGAGGACAGGAGGGATGTATGGCTACACCTTC. Its protein is CASSQGRTGGMYGYTF.

This chain joins TRBV29-1 and TRBJ1-1, with a weak D call TRBD1 (6 bases). The CDR3 is made up of 15 amino acids. With 6 bases removed from V and 4 bases from J, the gap between germline ends came to 21 bases. CDR1 is SQVTM, CDR2 ANQGSEA, per germline. The CDR3 here is CSVEGSRGLGTEAFF. The CDR3 nucleotides are TGCAGCGTGGAGGGGTCGCGGGGGCTTGGCACTGAAGCTTTCTTT.

This clonotype was seen many times. The chain employs TRBV19 and TRBJ1-5, with a weak D call TRBD1 (5 bases). Germline CDR1 LNHDA, CDR2 SQIVND (reference sequence). The CDR3 contains 16 residues. With 6 bases removed from V and 2 bases from J, the gap between germline ends came to 17 bases. CDR3 DNA sequence: TGTGCCAGTAGCCGACCCCAGGGTTGGGGCAATCAGCCCCAGCATTTT. This translates into CASSRPQGWGNQPQHF.

This clonotype was seen more than once but under ten times. The chain links TRBV20-1 to TRBJ1-5, with 8 bases aligning to TRBD1. This CDR3 spans 14 amino acids. V dropped 6 bases and J dropped 1; count of bases not matched to a gene: 5. Germline assignment: CDR1 DFQATT and CDR2 SNEGSKA (reference sequence). Written as DNA, the CDR3 is TGCAGTGCCGTTAACAGGGGGAGCAATCAGCCCCAGCATTTT. This gives the protein CSAVNRGSNQPQHF.

This clonotype was seen a few times. The gene calls are TRBV5-1 and TRBJ1-5, with 9 bases fitting TRBD1. The V and J ends lost 4 bases and 6 bases, in that order; junction bases with no gene match: 11. The CDR3 runs to 16 residues. Germline assignment: CDR1 SGHRS and CDR2 YFSETQ. The CDR3 loop is CASSPGGTGIIQPQHF. The CDR3 DNA follows: TGCGCCAGCAGCCCGGGGGGGACAGGGATTATTCAGCCCCAGCATTTT. Based on the CDR3 plus reference TRBV5-1 and TRBJ1-5, the full variable domain is KAGVTQTPRYLIKTRGQQVTLSCSPISGHRSVSWYQQTPGQGLQFLFEYFSETQRNKGNFPGRFSGRQFSNSRSEMNVSTLELGDSALYLCASSPGGTGIIQPQHFGDGTRLSIL.

The CDR3 is CASKRPENTEAFF. CDR3 in DNA: TGTGCCAGCAAACGGCCTGAGAACACTGAAGCTTTCTTT. This chain connects TRBV5-5 to TRBJ1-1; D remains ambiguous. Germline-derived CDR1 and CDR2 are SGHKS and YYEKEE (reference sequence). Trimming cost V 6 bases and J 1 base, with 10 bases left between them. CDR3 length: 13 amino acids.

This clonotype appeared a few times. The chain recombines TRBV12-3 or TRBV12-4 with TRBJ1-3, with 7 bases lining up with TRBD1. The CDR3 spans 17 residues. Germline trimming cut 6 bases from V and 0 bases from J; bases unmatched to any gene: 11. CDR3 loop: CASRNPAGTDSGNTIYF. CDR3 nucleotide sequence: TGTGCCAGCAGGAACCCCGCCGGGACAGACTCTGGAAACACCATATATTTT.

A few counts support this clonotype. The V call is TRBV3-1, the J call TRBJ2-3, with D hard to call. The germline V and J ends were trimmed by 1 base and 0 bases, with 5 bases remaining between them. This CDR3 has 14 amino acids. The germline V gene has CDR1 LGHDT and CDR2 YNNKEL (reference sequence). The DNA for the CDR3 is TGTGCCAGCAGCCAAGTCACAAGCACAGATACGCAGTATTTT. Residues: CASSQVTSTDTQYF.

The genes are TRBV19 and TRBJ2-2, with 12 bases aligning to TRBD2. V trimming: 6 bases; J trimming: 7 bases; junction bases outside the gene matches: 9. The CDR3 has 16 residues. Germline values: CDR1 LNHDA, CDR2 SQIVND (reference sequence). The CDR3 DNA is TGTGCCAGTAGGGGACTAGCGGGCAAAGATGGCGGGGAGCTGTTTTTT. It codes for CASRGLAGKDGGELFF.

A few counts support this clonotype. J is TRBJ2-7 and V is TRBV5-5; TRBD1 matches at 9 bases. The CDR3 contains 17 residues. With V trimmed by 4 bases and J by 0 bases, 11 bases remained unmatched. CDR1 is SGHKS and CDR2 is YYEKEE in the germline V gene (reference sequence). The CDR3 coding sequence is TGTGCCAGCAGCCCGGGGGTTGGGACAGGGACCTCCTACGAGCAGTACGTC. Its protein is CASSPGVGTGTSYEQYV.

V is TRBV27 and J is TRBJ2-5, with 7 bases aligning to TRBD1. V lost 2 bases to trimming and J lost 4 bases; unmatched junction nucleotides: 7. This CDR3 has 15 residues. The germline CDR1 and CDR2 sequences are MNHEY and SMNVEV (reference sequence). The CDR3 loop is CASSLAPTGVETQYF. CDR3 bases: TGTGCCAGCAGTTTAGCCCCTACAGGGGTAGAGACCCAGTACTTC.